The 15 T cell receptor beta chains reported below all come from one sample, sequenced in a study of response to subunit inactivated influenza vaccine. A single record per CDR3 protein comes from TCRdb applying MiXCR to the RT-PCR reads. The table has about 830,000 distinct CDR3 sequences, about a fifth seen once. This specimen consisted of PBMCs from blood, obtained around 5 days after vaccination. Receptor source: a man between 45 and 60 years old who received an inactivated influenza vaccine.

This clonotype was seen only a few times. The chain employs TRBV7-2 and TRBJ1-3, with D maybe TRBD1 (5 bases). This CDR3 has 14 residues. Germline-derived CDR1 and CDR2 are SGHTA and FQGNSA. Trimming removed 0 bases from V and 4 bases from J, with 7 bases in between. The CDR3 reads CASSLARAGNTIYF. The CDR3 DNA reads TGTGCCAGCAGCTTAGCCAGGGCCGGAAACACCATATATTTT.

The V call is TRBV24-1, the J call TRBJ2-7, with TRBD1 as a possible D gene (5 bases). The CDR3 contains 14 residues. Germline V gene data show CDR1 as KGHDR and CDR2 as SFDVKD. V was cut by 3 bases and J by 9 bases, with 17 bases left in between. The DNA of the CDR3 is TGTGCCACCAGTGATCCTCGGACGGACAACTGGCAGTACTTC. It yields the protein CATSDPRTDNWQYF.

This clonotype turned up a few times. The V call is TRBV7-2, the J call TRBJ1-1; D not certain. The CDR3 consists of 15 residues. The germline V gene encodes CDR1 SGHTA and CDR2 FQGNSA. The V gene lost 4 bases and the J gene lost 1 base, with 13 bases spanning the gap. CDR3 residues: CASSSYRDQNTEAFF. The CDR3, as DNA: TGTGCCAGCAGCTCATACCGAGACCAGAACACTGAAGCTTTCTTT.

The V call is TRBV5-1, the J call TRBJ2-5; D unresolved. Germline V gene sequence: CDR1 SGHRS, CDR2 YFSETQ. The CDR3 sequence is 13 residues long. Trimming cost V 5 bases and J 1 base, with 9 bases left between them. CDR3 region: CASSGLLQETQYF. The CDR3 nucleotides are TGCGCCAGCAGTGGTTTACTCCAAGAGACCCAGTACTTC.

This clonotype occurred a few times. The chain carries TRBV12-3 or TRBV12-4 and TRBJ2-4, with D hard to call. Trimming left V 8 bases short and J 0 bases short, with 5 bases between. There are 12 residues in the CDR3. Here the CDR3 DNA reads TGTGCCAGCGCTCTAGCCAAAAACATTCAGTACTTC. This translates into CASALAKNIQYF.

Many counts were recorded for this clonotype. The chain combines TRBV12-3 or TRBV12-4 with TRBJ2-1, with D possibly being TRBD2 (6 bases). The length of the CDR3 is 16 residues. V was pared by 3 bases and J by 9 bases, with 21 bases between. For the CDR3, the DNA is TGTGCCAGCAGTTTCTCCTCTAGCGCCGGGGCAACTGAGCAGTTCTTC. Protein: CASSFSSSAGATEQFF.

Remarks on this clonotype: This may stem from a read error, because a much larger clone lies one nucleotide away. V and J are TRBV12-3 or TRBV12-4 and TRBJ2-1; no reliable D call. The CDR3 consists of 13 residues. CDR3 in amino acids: CASSPRTGHEPFF. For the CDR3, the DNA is TGTGCCAGCAGTCCCCGGACCGGCCATGAGCCGTTCTTC.

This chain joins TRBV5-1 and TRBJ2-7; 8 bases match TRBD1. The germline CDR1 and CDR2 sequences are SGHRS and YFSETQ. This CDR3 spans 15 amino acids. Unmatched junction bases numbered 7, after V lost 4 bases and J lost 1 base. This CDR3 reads CASSKIQGDSYEQYF. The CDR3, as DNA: TGCGCCAGCAGCAAAATACAGGGGGATTCCTACGAGCAGTACTTC.

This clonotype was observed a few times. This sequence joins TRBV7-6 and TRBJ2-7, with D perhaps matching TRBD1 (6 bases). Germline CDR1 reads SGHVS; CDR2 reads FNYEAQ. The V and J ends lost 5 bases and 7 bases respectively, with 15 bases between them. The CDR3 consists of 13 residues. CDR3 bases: TGTGCCAGCAGCCCACCGGGACATCAGGAGCAGTACTTC. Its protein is CASSPPGHQEQYF.

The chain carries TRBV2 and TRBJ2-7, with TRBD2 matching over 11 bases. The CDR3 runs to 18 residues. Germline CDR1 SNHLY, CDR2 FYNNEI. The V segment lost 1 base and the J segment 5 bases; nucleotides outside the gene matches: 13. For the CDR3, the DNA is TGTGCCAGCAGTGAAGTAGCGGGAGGGCCGCCCGTTAAGCACGAGCAGTACTTC. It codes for CASSEVAGGPPVKHEQYF.

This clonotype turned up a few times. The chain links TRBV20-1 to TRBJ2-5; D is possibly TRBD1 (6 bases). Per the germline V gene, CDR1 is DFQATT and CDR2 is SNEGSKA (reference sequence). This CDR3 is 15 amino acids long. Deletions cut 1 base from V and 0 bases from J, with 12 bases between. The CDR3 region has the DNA TGCAGTGCTAGAGCAAGACAGGAAAACCAAGAGACCCAGTACTTC. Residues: CSARARQENQETQYF.

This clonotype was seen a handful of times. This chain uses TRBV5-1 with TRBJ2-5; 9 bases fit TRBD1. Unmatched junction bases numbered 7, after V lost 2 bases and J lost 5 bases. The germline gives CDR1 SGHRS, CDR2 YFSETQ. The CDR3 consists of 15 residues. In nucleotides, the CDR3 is TGCGCCAGCAGCTTAGGGACAGGGTTAGTGGAGACCCAGTACTTC. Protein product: CASSLGTGLVETQYF.

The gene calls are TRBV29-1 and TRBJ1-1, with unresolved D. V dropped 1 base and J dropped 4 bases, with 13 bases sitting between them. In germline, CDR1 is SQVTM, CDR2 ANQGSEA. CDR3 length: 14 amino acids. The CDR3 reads CSVEAGYRATEAFF. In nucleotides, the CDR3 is TGCAGCGTTGAAGCCGGGTACCGGGCCACTGAAGCTTTCTTT.

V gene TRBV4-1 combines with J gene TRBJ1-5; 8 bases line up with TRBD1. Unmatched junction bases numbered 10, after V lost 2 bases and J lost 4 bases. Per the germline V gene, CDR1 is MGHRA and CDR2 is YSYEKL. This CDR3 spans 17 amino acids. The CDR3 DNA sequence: TGCGCCAGCAGCCAACCTACCGTTGGACAGGGTAATCAGCCCCAGCATTTT. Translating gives CASSQPTVGQGNQPQHF.

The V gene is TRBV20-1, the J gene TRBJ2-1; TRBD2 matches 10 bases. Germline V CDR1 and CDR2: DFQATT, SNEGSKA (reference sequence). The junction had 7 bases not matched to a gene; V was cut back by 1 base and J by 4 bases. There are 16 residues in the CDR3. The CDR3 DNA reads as TGCAGTGCTAGAGGGTCTTCTAGCGGGAGTTACAATGAGCAGTTCTTC. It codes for CSARGSSSGSYNEQFF.